The sequence of this TCR beta chain was determined in a study of blood T cell repertoires in COVID-19. Overall study: T cells, B-cell-depleted T cells, or PBMCs supplied cDNA or gDNA.

Original data processing: Nucleated cell counts were estimated from reference gene primer amplification. The protocol was immunoSEQ multiplex PCR, while the TCRdb copy is restricted to in-frame clones and leaves out a portion. Clone size and the V and J calls come from that table; the DNA yielded D and trimming. The data contain fewer than 350,000 clones, 86% of them seen just once; the ten biggest clones take up approximately 12%. The CDR3 is made up of 14 amino acids. CDR1 and CDR2 from the germline V gene are SGHTA and FQGNSA. The V and J ends lost 3 bases and 8 bases, in that order; junction bases with no gene match: 4. Patients from Seattle were sampled longitudinally, starting during active infection.

The receptor's source is a woman aged 25 to 45 with COVID-19, enrolled during active disease. Sequenced input: peripheral blood. This chain links TRBV7-2 with TRBJ1-2; 12 bases fit TRBD1. The chain's CDR3 is CASSLGTGGRGYTF. The CDR3 bases are TGTGCCAGCAGCTTGGGGACAGGGGGCCGCGGCTACACCTTC.